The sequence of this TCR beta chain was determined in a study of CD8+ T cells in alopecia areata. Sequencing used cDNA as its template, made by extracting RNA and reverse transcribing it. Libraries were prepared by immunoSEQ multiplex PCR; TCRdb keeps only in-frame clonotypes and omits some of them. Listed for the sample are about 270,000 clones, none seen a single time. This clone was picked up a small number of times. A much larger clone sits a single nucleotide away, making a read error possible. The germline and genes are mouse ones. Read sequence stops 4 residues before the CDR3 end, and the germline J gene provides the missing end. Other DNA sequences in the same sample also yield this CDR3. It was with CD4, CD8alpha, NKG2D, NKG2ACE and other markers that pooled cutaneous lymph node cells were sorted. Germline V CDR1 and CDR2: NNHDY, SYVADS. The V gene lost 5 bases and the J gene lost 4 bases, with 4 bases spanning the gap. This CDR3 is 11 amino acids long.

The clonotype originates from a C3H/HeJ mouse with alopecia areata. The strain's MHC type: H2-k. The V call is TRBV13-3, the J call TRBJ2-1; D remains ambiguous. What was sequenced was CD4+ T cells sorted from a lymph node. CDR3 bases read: TGTGCCAGCAGCCATTATGCT. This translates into CASSHYA. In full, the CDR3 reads CASSHYAEQFF.